This T cell receptor (beta chain) stems from a study of blood T cell repertoires in COVID-19. The repertoire was sequenced with immunoSEQ multiplex PCR; TCRdb's copy has only in-frame clones and lacks some. The sample has about 200,000 clones; 70% to 85% are singletons. With 4 bases removed from V and 0 bases from J, the gap between germline ends came to 19 bases. From germline, CDR1 is LNHNV and CDR2 YYDKDF (reference sequence). This CDR3 is built from 17 residues. This TCR came from a man aged 45-65 years with active or convalescent COVID-19. The specimen sequenced was peripheral blood. The chain couples TRBV15 to TRBJ2-7, with D tentatively TRBD1 (6 bases). CDR3 sequence: CATSIGKSDRSSYEQYF. Here the CDR3 DNA reads TGTGCCACCAGCATAGGGAAGAGTGACAGGAGCTCCTACGAGCAGTACTTC.